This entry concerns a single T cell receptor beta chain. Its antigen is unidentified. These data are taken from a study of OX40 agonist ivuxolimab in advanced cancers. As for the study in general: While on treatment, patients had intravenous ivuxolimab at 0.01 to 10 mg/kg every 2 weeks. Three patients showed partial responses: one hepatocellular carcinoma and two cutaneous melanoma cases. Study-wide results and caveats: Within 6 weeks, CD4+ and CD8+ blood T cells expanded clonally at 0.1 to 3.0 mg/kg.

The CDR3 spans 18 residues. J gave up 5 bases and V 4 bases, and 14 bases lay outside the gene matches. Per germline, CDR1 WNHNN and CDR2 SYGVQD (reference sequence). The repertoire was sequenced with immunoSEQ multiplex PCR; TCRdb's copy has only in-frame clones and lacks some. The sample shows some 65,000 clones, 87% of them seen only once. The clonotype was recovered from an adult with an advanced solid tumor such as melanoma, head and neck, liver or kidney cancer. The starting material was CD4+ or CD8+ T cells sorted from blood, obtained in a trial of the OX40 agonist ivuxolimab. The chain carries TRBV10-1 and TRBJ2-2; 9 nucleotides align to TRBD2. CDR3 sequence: CASSAPGIAGEGTGELFF. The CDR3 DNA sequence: TGCGCCAGCAGTGCGCCCGGGATAGCGGGAGAGGGGACCGGGGAGCTGTTTTTT.